These T cell receptor beta chains were read from a single sample in a study of cytomegalovirus exposure and HLA in healthy donors. Some clones are missing from TCRdb's copy, which holds only in-frame ones; the method was immunoSEQ multiplex PCR. Here the sample spans fewer than 150,000 clones, around 77% being singletons. Sequencing was performed on PBMCs. The source is a middle-aged man in good health and CMV-seronegative. CDR3s include the opening cysteine and the closing phenylalanine or tryptophan. Fields, in order: CDR3 DNA, CDR3 protein, clone size, J gene, V gene, D gene. A D gene is named only where the DNA matches it firmly. Clone size, where shown, is once, few, many, or a class for clones that have expanded.

cdr3_nt: TGTGCCAGCAGTTACTCAGGGGTGGGCTACGAGCAGTACTTC
cdr3_aa: CASSYSGVGYEQYF
clone_size: NA
j_call: TRBJ2-7
v_call: TRBV6-5
d_call: NA

cdr3_nt: TGCGCCAGCCGGACTAGCGGGATCCAAGAGACCCAGTACTTC
cdr3_aa: CASRTSGIQETQYF
clone_size: NA
j_call: TRBJ2-5
v_call: TRBV28
d_call: TRBD2

cdr3_nt: TGCAGCGTTGACAGGACTAGCGGGAGCACAGATACGCAGTATTTT
cdr3_aa: CSVDRTSGSTDTQYF
clone_size: NA
j_call: TRBJ2-3
v_call: TRBV29-1
d_call: TRBD2

cdr3_nt: TGTGCCAGCAGCTCAGACAGGGGGCTTGGAAACACCATATATTTT
cdr3_aa: CASSSDRGLGNTIYF
clone_size: NA
j_call: TRBJ1-3
v_call: TRBV7-6
d_call: TRBD1

cdr3_nt: TGTGCCAGCAGCTTAGGGGCCGGGAAGCCCCAGCATTTT
cdr3_aa: CASSLGAGKPQHF
clone_size: NA
j_call: TRBJ1-5
v_call: TRBV7-6
d_call: NA

cdr3_nt: TGTGCCAGCAGCGTAGACCTAGCGGGAATGGAGACCCAGTACTTC
cdr3_aa: CASSVDLAGMETQYF
clone_size: NA
j_call: TRBJ2-5
v_call: TRBV9
d_call: TRBD2

cdr3_nt: TGTGCCAGCAGCGTCAGAGCGGGACTTGAGCAGTTCTTC
cdr3_aa: CASSVRAGLEQFF
clone_size: NA
j_call: TRBJ2-1
v_call: TRBV9
d_call: TRBD2

cdr3_nt: TGTGCCAGCAGTTTATCTTTTAGCGGGAGGGCCGCAGATACGCAGTATTTT
cdr3_aa: CASSLSFSGRAADTQYF
clone_size: NA
j_call: TRBJ2-3
v_call: TRBV27
d_call: TRBD2

cdr3_nt: TGTGCCAGTAGCCCGCCGGGACTAGCGGGACGGAGCTCCTACAATGAGCAGTTCTTC
cdr3_aa: CASSPPGLAGRSSYNEQFF
clone_size: NA
j_call: TRBJ2-1
v_call: TRBV19
d_call: TRBD2

cdr3_nt: TGTGCCATCAGCGACAACTACGAGCAGTACTTC
cdr3_aa: CAISDNYEQYF
clone_size: NA
j_call: TRBJ2-7
v_call: TRBV10-3
d_call: NA

cdr3_nt: TGTGCCAGCGGACTGGACAGCCTGCCCTACGAGCAGTACTTC
cdr3_aa: CASGLDSLPYEQYF
clone_size: NA
j_call: TRBJ2-7
v_call: TRBV27
d_call: NA

cdr3_nt: TGTGCCAGCAGCCCCTCGGGACTAGACACAGATACGCAGTATTTT
cdr3_aa: CASSPSGLDTDTQYF
clone_size: NA
j_call: TRBJ2-3
v_call: TRBV7-8
d_call: TRBD2

cdr3_nt: TGTGCCAGCAGCCAAGCGTATAGCACAGATACGCAGTATTTT
cdr3_aa: CASSQAYSTDTQYF
clone_size: NA
j_call: TRBJ2-3
v_call: TRBV5-4
d_call: NA

cdr3_nt: TGTGCCACCAGCAGAGTAATGGGGGCCGCGGGAGAGGAGACCCAGTACTTC
cdr3_aa: CATSRVMGAAGEETQYF
clone_size: NA
j_call: TRBJ2-5
v_call: TRBV15
d_call: NA

cdr3_nt: TGTGCCAGCAGCAAAGAGGGGTTCCGTACCTCCAATCAGCCCCAGCATTTT
cdr3_aa: CASSKEGFRTSNQPQHF
clone_size: few
j_call: TRBJ1-5
v_call: TRBV21-1
d_call: NA

cdr3_nt: TGTGCCAGCAGCTCCGTGGGACAGGGCGTCAACGAGCAGTACTTC
cdr3_aa: CASSSVGQGVNEQYF
clone_size: NA
j_call: TRBJ2-7
v_call: TRBV7-2
d_call: TRBD1

cdr3_nt: TGTGCCAGCGCTCTTGCGGGACGGTTGGGAACTTTCTTT
cdr3_aa: CASALAGRLGTFF
clone_size: NA
j_call: TRBJ1-1
v_call: TRBV19
d_call: NA

cdr3_nt: TGCAGCGTAGCCAGGGATGCCGGGGAGCTGTTTTTT
cdr3_aa: CSVARDAGELFF
clone_size: NA
j_call: TRBJ2-2
v_call: TRBV29-1
d_call: NA

cdr3_nt: TGTGCCAGCAGTTTTACGGGGAACACTGAAGCTTTCTTT
cdr3_aa: CASSFTGNTEAFF
clone_size: NA
j_call: TRBJ1-1
v_call: TRBV27
d_call: NA

cdr3_nt: TGTGCCAGCAGCTCCCCCCGAGGTGGCGGGAGGGTCCATGAGCAGTTCTTC
cdr3_aa: CASSSPRGGGRVHEQFF
clone_size: NA
j_call: TRBJ2-1
v_call: TRBV11-2
d_call: TRBD2

cdr3_nt: TGCAGCGTGCAACCAAACAGGGTTGGAGAGACCCAGTACTTC
cdr3_aa: CSVQPNRVGETQYF
clone_size: NA
j_call: TRBJ2-5
v_call: TRBV29-1
d_call: NA

cdr3_nt: TGCGCCAGCAGCCCTGGGACAGCGGGCTTGGTCCGGTCAGCCCAGCATTTT
cdr3_aa: CASSPGTAGLVRSAQHF
clone_size: NA
j_call: TRBJ1-5
v_call: TRBV4-1
d_call: TRBD1

cdr3_nt: TGCGCCAGCAGCTTAGGACAGGGGGCGGGTTTGCAAGAGACCCAGTACTTC
cdr3_aa: CASSLGQGAGLQETQYF
clone_size: once
j_call: TRBJ2-5
v_call: TRBV5-1
d_call: TRBD1

cdr3_nt: TGTGCCAGCAGCTTAGAGGGGGATCATTCCTATGGCTACACCTTC
cdr3_aa: CASSLEGDHSYGYTF
clone_size: NA
j_call: TRBJ1-2
v_call: TRBV7-2
d_call: NA

cdr3_nt: TGTGCCACCAGCAGTGGGGTAGAGGGCGGGATGCAGTACTTC
cdr3_aa: CATSSGVEGGMQYF
clone_size: NA
j_call: TRBJ2-7
v_call: TRBV15
d_call: NA